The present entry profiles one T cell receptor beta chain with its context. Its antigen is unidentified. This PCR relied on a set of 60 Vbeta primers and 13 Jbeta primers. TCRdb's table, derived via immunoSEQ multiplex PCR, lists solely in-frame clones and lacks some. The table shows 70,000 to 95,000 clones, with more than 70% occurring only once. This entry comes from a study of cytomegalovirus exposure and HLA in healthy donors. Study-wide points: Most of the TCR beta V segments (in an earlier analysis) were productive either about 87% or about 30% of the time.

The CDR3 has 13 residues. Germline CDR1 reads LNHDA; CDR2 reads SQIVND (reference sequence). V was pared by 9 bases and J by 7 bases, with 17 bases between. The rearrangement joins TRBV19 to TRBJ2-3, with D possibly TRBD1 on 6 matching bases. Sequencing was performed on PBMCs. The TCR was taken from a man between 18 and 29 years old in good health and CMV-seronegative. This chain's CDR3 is CASSYRALNTQYF. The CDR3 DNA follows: TGTGCCAGCTCCTACAGGGCTCTAAATACGCAGTATTTT.